The 25 T cell receptor beta chains listed next were all sequenced from one sample in a study of CD8+CD57+ T cells in acquired aplastic anemia. Patients sequenced had flow cytometry evidence of CD8+CD57+ cell expansion. Both TCR beta VDJ combination and CDR3 sequence profiling were carried out. Genomic DNA was the template for this profiling. MiXCR was run by TCRdb on the reads, yielding one entry per CDR3 protein. Altogether roughly 170,000 distinct CDR3 sequences are present, 48% being singletons, with the ten largest covering 13%. Sequences were obtained from sorted CD4+, CD8+, or CD8+CD57+ T cells (not recorded which) from PBMCs. The receptors derive from a human donor with aplastic anemia.

V usage is TRBV3-1 and J usage is TRBJ1-2; 7 bases line up with TRBD1. With 1 base clipped from V and 8 bases from J, the junction kept 10 bases outside the gene matches. CDR1 is LGHDT and CDR2 is YNNKEL in the germline V gene (reference sequence). The CDR3 runs 15 residues. The CDR3 DNA sequence: TGTGCCAGCAGCCAAGCCTGGGACAGCCCAACCGGCTACACCTTC. Translating it yields CASSQAWDSPTGYTF. Full variable domain (remainder filled in from reference TRBV3-1 and TRBJ1-2): DTAVSQTPKYLVTQMGNDKSIKCEQNLGHDTMYWYKQDSKKFLKIMFSYNNKELIINETVPNRFSPKSPDKAHLNLHINSLELGDSAVYFCASSQAWDSPTGYTFGSGTRLTVV.

The J gene is TRBJ2-5, the V gene TRBV20-1; D possibly corresponds to TRBD2 (5 bases). Trimming shortened V by 6 bases and J by 1 base, and 12 bases separated the two germline ends. Germline V gives CDR1 DFQATT, CDR2 SNEGSKA (reference sequence). This CDR3 comprises 13 residues. CDR3 region: CSAKPSGQETQYF. The CDR3 nucleotides read TGCAGTGCCAAGCCCAGCGGCCAAGAGACCCAGTACTTC.

On this clonotype: This may be a read error, as it is one base from a much larger clone. V gene TRBV6-1 combines with J gene TRBJ1-5; 7 bases map to TRBD1. Germline CDR1 reads MNHNS; CDR2 reads SASEGT. The CDR3 covers 14 residues. J was trimmed by 7 bases and V by 1 base; bases with no gene match: 4. CDR3 region: CASSEEQGRQPQHF. The DNA for the CDR3 is TGTGCCAGCAGTGAAGAACAGGGGAGGCAGCCCCAGCATTTT.

Written as DNA, the CDR3 is TGTGCTAGTGGTTTCATGACAGGATTCAATACTGAAGCTTTCTTT. This sequence encodes CASGFMTGFNTEAFF. This chain connects TRBV12-5 to TRBJ1-1, with D perhaps TRBD1 (6 bases). Trimming stripped 3 bases from V and 5 bases from J, with 16 bases between. There are 15 residues in the CDR3. Germline V gene data show CDR1 as LGHNT and CDR2 as FRNRAP.

This clonotype was counted only a few times. The rearrangement links TRBV19 to TRBJ1-1, with D possibly being TRBD1 (5 bases). The CDR3 runs 12 residues. Germline V gives CDR1 LNHDA, CDR2 SQIVND (reference sequence). V was cut by 9 bases and J by 5 bases, with 13 bases left in between. The CDR3, as DNA: TGTGCCAGCGAAAGGGGTAAGACTGAAGCTTTCTTT. As protein: CASERGKTEAFF.

This clonotype was observed at least ten times. The V and J genes are TRBV6-1 and TRBJ1-5; D is unresolved. V was shortened by 1 base and J by 6 bases, with 7 bases between the two germline ends. CDR1 and CDR2 from the germline V gene are MNHNS and SASEGT. CDR3 length: 13 amino acids. CDR3 coding DNA: TGTGCCAGCAGTGAAGAGGCAGGTCAGCCCCAGCATTTT. Amino acid sequence: CASSEEAGQPQHF.

This clonotype was found many times. This sequence joins TRBV19 and TRBJ1-5, with D unresolved. Trimming pared 4 bases from V and 0 bases from J, leaving 10 bases between. The CDR3 is 15 residues long. Looked up from germline, CDR1 is LNHDA and CDR2 is SQIVND (reference sequence). CDR3 DNA: TGTGCCAGTAGTAGGAGAACTGATAGCAATCAGCCCCAGCATTTT. This translates into CASSRRTDSNQPQHF.

This rearrangement joins TRBV24-1 to TRBJ2-3; D is unresolved. The length of the CDR3 is 13 residues. Germline CDR1 and CDR2: KGHDR and SFDVKD. V lost 7 bases and J lost 6, with 13 bases in between. CDR3 nucleotide sequence: TGTGCCACCAGAGCCCGATTTACGGATACGCAGTATTTT. This translates into CATRARFTDTQYF.

The chain uses TRBV7-2 and TRBJ1-4, with 8 bases identical to TRBD1. The V and J ends lost 8 bases and 7 bases, in that order; junction bases with no gene match: 6. CDR1 is SGHTA and CDR2 is FQGNSA in the germline V gene. The CDR3 length is 13 residues. Written as DNA, the CDR3 is TGTGCCAGCTCAGGGGGCGTGGTTGAAAAACTGTTTTTT. It specifies CASSGGVVEKLFF.

The table lists this clonotype with many counts. The chain recombines TRBV7-9 with TRBJ2-1; D not resolved. Germline assignment: CDR1 SEHNR and CDR2 FQNEAQ (reference sequence). This CDR3 is built from 14 residues. Trimming pared 11 bases from V and 2 bases from J, leaving 16 bases between. The CDR3 loop reads CAVTPLETYNEQFF. DNA of the CDR3: TGTGCCGTCACTCCTCTAGAAACCTACAATGAGCAGTTCTTC.

As regards this clonotype: Germline is not matched at one junction end, which may reflect a read error. The V gene is TRBV20-1, the J gene TRBJ2-7; 10 bases fit TRBD2. Germline CDR1 reads DFQATT; CDR2 reads SNEGSKA (reference sequence). The CDR3 consists of 16 residues. CDR3 in amino acids: CGARDRGAGGNYEQYF. CDR3 nucleotide sequence: TGCGGTGCTAGGGATAGAGGAGCGGGGGGGAATTACGAGCAGTACTTC.

This clonotype was detected ten times or more. This chain uses TRBV19 with TRBJ1-6; D is undetermined. The CDR3 is 15 residues long. Germline CDR1 LNHDA, CDR2 SQIVND (reference sequence). The germline V and J ends were trimmed by 0 bases and 7 bases, with 10 bases remaining between them. In DNA form, the CDR3 reads TGTGCCAGTAGTATAGACGGGGTTGGAAATTCACCCCTCCACTTT. Translating it yields CASSIDGVGNSPLHF.

V usage is TRBV7-9 and J usage is TRBJ2-7; D may match TRBD1 or TRBD2 (5 bases each). The V and J ends lost 11 bases and 0 bases respectively, with 14 bases between them. There are 13 residues in the CDR3. Germline V CDR1 and CDR2: SEHNR, FQNEAQ (reference sequence). CDR3 sequence reads: CAGDGISSYEQYF. CDR3 bases: TGTGCCGGGGACGGAATAAGCTCCTACGAGCAGTACTTC.

The rearrangement joins TRBV24-1 to TRBJ2-4; 9 nucleotides match TRBD2. The V gene's germline CDR1 is KGHDR and CDR2 SFDVKD. The ends lost 5 bases at V and 2 bases at J; junction bases unmatched: 9. The CDR3 sequence is 17 residues long. CDR3 DNA sequence: TGTGCCACCAGTGGTAGGCGGGGGGGCCCGACCAAAAACATTCAGTACTTC. Its protein is CATSGRRGGPTKNIQYF.

Note on this clonotype: Being one base from a much bigger clone, this may be a read error. The chain recombines TRBV5-4 with TRBJ2-4, with TRBD1 matching 8 bases. Germline values: CDR1 SGHNT, CDR2 YYREEE (reference sequence). The CDR3 runs 15 residues. CDR3: CASSSQQGDKNTQYF. The CDR3 bases are TGTGCCAGCAGCTCTCAACAGGGGGACAAAAACACTCAGTACTTC.

V usage is TRBV5-6 and J usage is TRBJ2-4; 10 bases align to TRBD1. The CDR3 runs to 13 residues. After removal of 6 bases from V and 6 bases from J, the junction contained 3 bases not matched to a gene. The germline gives CDR1 SGHDT, CDR2 YYEEEE. The CDR3 loop is CASKGQGTNIQYF. The DNA of the CDR3 is TGTGCCAGCAAGGGACAGGGGACAAACATTCAGTACTTC.

This clonotype was picked up many times. V usage is TRBV7-2 and J usage is TRBJ2-1; 11 bases match TRBD2. V lost 4 bases to trimming and J lost 4 bases; unmatched junction nucleotides: 6. The CDR3 covers 16 residues. Germline loops: CDR1 SGHTA, CDR2 FQGNSA. CDR3 sequence reads: CASSSRLAGLYNEQFF. The CDR3 DNA is TGTGCCAGCAGCTCCCGACTAGCGGGGCTTTACAATGAGCAGTTCTTC.

This clonotype was recorded at least ten times. This chain joins TRBV6-1 and TRBJ1-1; 8 nucleotides align to TRBD1. The CDR3 runs 12 residues. The trim removed 2 bases at V and 8 bases at J, leaving 1 base unmatched. Germline loops: CDR1 MNHNS, CDR2 SASEGT. This CDR3 is CASSERDREAFF. In DNA form, the CDR3 reads TGTGCCAGCAGTGAAAGGGACAGGGAAGCTTTCTTT.

This clonotype was detected only once. The chain carries TRBV20-1 and TRBJ2-7; TRBD1 might be the D (6 bases). This CDR3 contains 14 residues. Between the trimmed V and J ends, which lost 4 bases and 1 base, there was a span of 14 bases. Germline V lookup: CDR1 DFQATT, CDR2 SNEGSKA (reference sequence). The CDR3 nucleotides are TGCAGTGCTAAGCTGGGACACCAATCCTACGAGCAGTACTTC. Translating gives CSAKLGHQSYEQYF.

About this clonotype itself: The junction departs from the called germline gene at one end, perhaps through a read error. This chain joins TRBV7-7 and TRBJ2-5; D gene uncertain. The V gene's germline CDR1 is SSHAT and CDR2 FNYEAQ (reference sequence). CDR3 length equals 13 residues. CDR3 DNA sequence: TGTGCTAGCAGCTTGCGCGTATTGGAGACCCAGTACTTC. As protein: CASSLRVLETQYF.

The chain recombines TRBV5-1 with TRBJ2-1; no clear D. Trimming removed 2 bases at V and 0 bases at J, with 6 bases between. This CDR3 is built from 14 residues. CDR1 and CDR2 from the germline V gene are SGHRS and YFSETQ. The DNA of the CDR3 is TGCGCCAGCAGCTTACAGAGCTCCTACAATGAGCAGTTCTTC. The encoded protein is CASSLQSSYNEQFF. Filled out from reference TRBV5-1 and TRBJ2-1, the complete variable domain reads KAGVTQTPRYLIKTRGQQVTLSCSPISGHRSVSWYQQTPGQGLQFLFEYFSETQRNKGNFPGRFSGRQFSNSRSEMNVSTLELGDSALYLCASSLQSSYNEQFFGPGTRLTVL.

The chain employs TRBV19 and TRBJ1-1; 7 bases fit TRBD1. Germline-derived CDR1 and CDR2 are LNHDA and SQIVND (reference sequence). V lost 9 bases, J lost 2 bases, and 15 bases stayed unmatched. The CDR3 runs to 16 residues. DNA of the CDR3: TGTGCCAGCAGTTTAAGTGGGACAGTCGGCAACACTGAAGCTTTCTTT. This translates into CASSLSGTVGNTEAFF.

This clonotype has only one observation. This chain joins TRBV25-1 and TRBJ1-2; D might be TRBD1 (6 bases). V lost 2 bases and J 7 bases, leaving 17 bases between the germline ends. Germline values: CDR1 MGHDK, CDR2 SYGVNS. There are 15 residues in the CDR3. The DNA of the CDR3 is TGTGCCAGCAGTGAAGACAGGCGGCCTAAGGGTGGCTACACCTTC. Translating it yields CASSEDRRPKGGYTF.

This clonotype was detected once. A read error may explain this, as a much larger clone is one base away. The rearrangement joins TRBV12-3 or TRBV12-4 to TRBJ1-1, with a tentative D call TRBD1 (5 bases). CDR3 length: 16 residues. CDR3 sequence: CASSKLRQLMNAEAFF. In DNA form, the CDR3 reads TGTGCCAGCAGCAAATTAAGACAGCTCATGAACGCTGAAGCTTTCTTT.

With respect to this clonotype: A read error may produce the germline difference seen at one junction end. J is TRBJ2-7 and V is TRBV7-9; D possibly corresponds to TRBD1 (6 bases). Germline CDR1 reads SEHNR; CDR2 reads FQNEAQ (reference sequence). The CDR3 runs 13 residues. For the CDR3, the DNA is TGTGCCAGCAGCCTGAAACAGGGATACGAGCAGTGCTTC. Its protein product is CASSLKQGYEQCF.